This T cell receptor (beta chain) stems from a study of shared clonotypes between healthy human individuals. Across the whole study: The donor pool was made up of two women and a few men aged 18 to 49. Whole-study findings and limits: Since donors were few, the genetic and exposure-history diversity represented was limited.

It was CD45RO-negative cells, positively selected for CCR7, that made up naive CD8 cells, with terminally differentiated effector memory CD45RA+ cells excluded. The CDR3 has 14 residues. V lost 5 bases and J lost 12; bases outside the gene matches: 11. The V gene's germline CDR1 is MDHEN and CDR2 SYDVKM. Some clones are missing from TCRdb's copy, which holds only in-frame ones; the method was immunoSEQ multiplex PCR. Of just over 2,000,000 clones listed, approximately 94% are singletons. With regard to this clone: Its matching antigen is unknown.

This clonotype was sampled from a man aged 18 to 35 in good health. Sequenced sample: naive CD8+ T cells sorted from blood. V usage is TRBV28 and J usage is TRBJ1-3; 9 bases agree with TRBD1. CDR3 region: CASSQRRDRVHIYF. The CDR3 region has the DNA TGTGCCAGCAGTCAAAGGAGGGACAGGGTTCACATATATTTT.